The entry that follows covers one T cell receptor beta chain sequence. The V gene lost 2 bases and the J gene lost 5 bases, with 3 bases spanning the gap. CDR3 length: 11 amino acids. Germline loops: CDR1 LNHDA, CDR2 SQIVND (reference sequence). The entry originates in a study of control samples from healthy donors and cancer patients. The repertoire was sequenced with immunoSEQ multiplex PCR; TCRdb's copy has only in-frame clones and lacks some. The data contain about 80,000 clones, roughly 88% of them singletons. This TCR was sampled from a woman between 50 and 59 years old in good health. The chain has TRBV19 and TRBJ1-2; D uncertain. The source material was blood. The DNA of the CDR3 is TGTGCCAGTAGTATATGGTATGGCTACACCTTC. Translating gives CASSIWYGYTF.